This TCR beta chain originates from a study of cytomegalovirus exposure and HLA in healthy donors (dated by TCRdb to the late 2010s). For the wider study: According to an earlier analysis of a few hundred of the donors, roughly 180 million T cells yielded roughly 110 million unique TCR beta sequences and 276 Gb of sequence data. About 300 gigabases of sequencing data and 70 million to 100 million unique TCR sequences made up an early release that covered about 640 HLA-typed donors. Of the approximately 400 genotyped donors, roughly 85% fell in the genetic ancestry cluster associated with self-reported Caucasian donors. The aim of the study was to test whether cataloging public T cell receptors could identify signatures of past pathogen exposure. The study profiled the T cell repertoires of about 640 subjects by immunosequencing and related them to cytomegalovirus serostatus. A separate validation cohort of 90 to 150 different subjects was used in addition to the roughly 620-subject first cohort. To predict cytomegalovirus infection status, the study brought together high-throughput TCR immunosequencing, statistical association of individual TCRs with disease status, and machine learning. To study patterns of TCR occurrence, a later analysis re-analyzed previously published TCR beta repertoires from 650 to 750 donors and added high-resolution HLA genotyping. Rather than using new phenotypic data, the later analysis identified candidate immune exposures from TCR beta sequences and from how often those sequences occurred across donors. An earlier analysis of nearly 600 of the donors applied high-throughput TCR beta sequencing to assess whether each TCR beta V gene segment acted as functional or pseudogenic. Donor age, sex, ethnicity and CMV serostatus were compiled alongside the repertoire data. A later genetic analysis took genome-wide SNP genotypes for about 55% of the 666 donors and used that subset as a discovery cohort. All discovery cohort repertoires had been generated on a single sequencing platform. HLA typing covered class I and class II loci at four-digit resolution. The number of typed donors differed by locus: about 629-630 for A, B, C, DRB1 and DQB1; approximately 520 for DQA1; approximately 600 for DPA1; and about 470 for DPB1. Because of strong linkage in the cohort, four to six DR-DQ haplotypes were treated as single units for association and clustering. Across under 500 genotyped donors of the cohort, an average of roughly 250,000 unique TCR beta nucleotide sequences per donor were sequenced, and around 20% of those sequences were non-productive.

General study outcomes and caveats: The only immune exposure information available for the cohort was CMV serostatus. Only TCR beta chains were sequenced in this cohort, and the absence of alpha or paired-chain data limited detectable features. HLA typing was unavailable for some donors at each locus, so association tests used only the typed subset. In an earlier analysis of around 500 of the donors, most TCR beta V segments appeared in productive rearrangements about 90% or about 30% of the time, broadly matching IMGT annotations. According to a later genetic analysis, donors in an Asian-associated ancestry cluster had fewer N-insertions in productive TCRs than the roughly 670-donor mean. Most TCR sequences were observed very rarely across donors, whereas some public TCRs were present in many individuals. At a false discovery rate of 0.05, a later analysis linked fewer than 20,000 TCR beta sequences to specific HLA alleles. A cluster of highly shared sequence variants was judged likely to be a technical artifact of the sequencing pipeline. Cytomegalovirus status was reported to be diagnosed by the classifier with high specificity and sensitivity in both the original and validation cohorts. Strong co-occurrence of HLA alleles, especially DR and DQ, made assigning TCR associations to individual alleles difficult. In vitro tests confirmed that a few of the cytomegalovirus-associated TCR beta chains recognize cytomegalovirus antigens. Around 16 rarely observed V segments, including chromosome 9 orphons, were excluded from the earlier analysis of several hundred of the donors because counts were too low. The authors suggested that the approach could potentially be generalized to other disease states and immunological phenotypes. According to a later analysis, TCR association rates differed among HLA loci, with DRB1 alleles showing the most associated TCRs and HLA-C alleles showing the fewest. According to a later analysis, most CMV-associated TCR beta chains appeared to be HLA-restricted, and the HLA associations seemed to be driven largely by CMV exposure. Compared with equally common non-associated chains, HLA-associated TCR beta chains in a later analysis were more clonally expanded and had lower generation probabilities. The presence/absence analyses assumed that sequencing depth was roughly uniform across donors, and that assumption may not be true. Linkage disequilibrium might explain the correlated functional status among segregating V segments, but an unknown experimental factor could not be ruled out. In the study, around 150 TCR beta chains were listed as associated with cytomegalovirus. Some IMGT-functional V segments, including TRBV6-2 and TRBV6-3, could not be told apart with the 87-base-pair reads, so those segments were excluded. A further reported finding was that TCR beta sequences accurately predicted the HLA-A and HLA-B alleles for most subjects in the first cohort. A later analysis reported that several top co-occurrence clusters appeared linked to parvovirus B19, influenza, CMV and Epstein-Barr virus. An association between a missense DCLRE1C variant and V-gene and J-gene trimming of TCR beta chains was found in a later genetic analysis and replicated in an independent cohort.

In the germline V gene, CDR1 corresponds to SGHTA and CDR2 to FQGNSA. From cysteine to phenylalanine, the CDR3 is 18 amino acids long. Only the CDR3 portion is preserved as DNA: 54 bases, with reading frame beginning at the first base. Trimming accounts for 1 base at V and 8 bases at J, while the number of junction bases matched to no gene is 17. The library was made by the immunoSEQ multiplex PCR assay. A mixture of 60 forward primers for TCR Vbeta segments and 13 reverse primers for TCR Jbeta segments was used in the multiplex PCR. Amplification of the CDR3 region of rearranged TCR beta genes was performed with a multiplex PCR assay on genomic DNA. On the Illumina HiSeq System, the amplified TCR beta libraries were sequenced as 87-base-pair reads. Per the authors' processing: Across the 500 to 850 repertoires, a later analysis counted roughly 84 million unique TCR beta chains, 9 million to 14 million of which were shared by at least two donors. A nearest-neighbor algorithm error-corrected the raw reads and collapsed the reads into unique sequences, merging closely related sequences to remove PCR and sequencing errors. CDR3 sequences were aligned to IMGT reference sequences to assign V, D and J gene segments. For a sequence to be retained, at least a six-nucleotide match to both a V gene segment and a J gene segment was required. Rearrangements were called productive when the CDR3 lacked stop codons and stayed in frame with V and J; all others were non-productive. Following IMGT convention, CDR3 was defined as the stretch from the second conserved V-encoded cysteine up to the conserved J-encoded phenylalanine. In an earlier analysis of roughly 580 of the donors, sequences lacking an unambiguous match to a single V gene segment were excluded. An earlier analysis of several hundred of the donors called V segments functional above 56.7% productive rearrangements and segregating when the between-donor standard deviation exceeded 5%. To diagnose cytomegalovirus status from the catalog of TCR beta chain sequences, a statistical classification framework was built. In a later analysis, V and J genes were assigned by comparing TCR nucleotide sequences against IMGT/GENE-DB human TR gene sequences. Using the TCRdist pipeline, a later analysis assigned CDR3 sequences along with most-parsimonious VDJ recombination scenarios. In a later analysis, each TCR beta chain was defined by its CDR3 amino acid sequence together with its V-gene family, and reads lacking a unique V-gene family were excluded. To address suspected cross-contamination and a sequencing artifact, a later analysis removed a few hundred highly shared, low-generation-probability nucleotide sequences. In a later analysis, a clonal expansion index for each public chain was calculated from normalized within-repertoire ranks of inferred template counts. A later analysis computed generation probabilities with a VDJ recombination model fitted to out-of-frame rearrangements, and checked the results against IGoR. In a later analysis, hypergeometric tests were used to score TCR-TCR, TCR-HLA and TCR-CMV co-occurrence, with a repertoire-size bias correction applied to TCR pairs. In a later analysis, false discovery rates were estimated by permuting HLA or CMV assignments 20 times. In a later analysis, co-occurring TCRs were grouped with DBSCAN, and TCRdist sequence similarity was added when clustering was performed within HLA-allele-positive subsets. Co-occurrence clustering excluded repertoires with fewer than 30,000 or more than 120,000 public chains, plus five with anomalous nucleotide sharing. Imported from immuneACCESS, the table was reduced by TCRdb to in-frame sequences with V and J called. These copies leave out some clones; in studies compared against another copy, an unresolved V gene accounts for under half, and the cause of the remainder is not known. V and J calls and clone size come straight from that table; D and trimming were deduced from the DNA. This sample lists roughly 170,000 clones; roughly four fifths were detected once. 2% to 3% of the sample comes from the top ten.

Remarks on this clone: Its antigen remains undetermined. The input lacks base qualities; no much larger clone sits a single base away.

In total, about 650 healthy bone marrow donors made up the cohort. At the time of sampling, all cohort members were nominally healthy, though unrecorded immune exposures were likely present. The donor was CMV seronegative and belonged to the group of around 400 seronegative cohort members. Every donor gave a peripheral blood sample, and the peripheral blood mononuclear cells from that sample were used for TCR beta sequencing. Genomic DNA was extracted from the blood cell samples with the Qiagen DNeasy Blood Extraction Kit. Sequences were obtained from PBMCs. This receptor was identified in a female donor in good health and CMV-seronegative. Rearrangement joined TRBV7-2 to TRBJ1-3, with 7 bases matching TRBD1. The DNA reads as follows: TGTGCCAGCAGCTTAGATCCGCTACTGGGACAGCCACCAGACACCATATATTTT. This gives the protein CASSLDPLLGQPPDTIYF. The reference TRBV7-2 and TRBJ1-3 proteins fill in what lies around the CDR3, so the full variable domain reads GAGVSQSPSNKVTEKGKDVELRCDPISGHTALYWYRQSLGQGLEFLIYFQGNSAPDKSGLPSDRFSAERTGGSVSTLTIQRTQQEDSAVYLCASSLDPLLGQPPDTIYFGEGSWLTVV.